This T cell receptor (beta chain) was profiled in a study of T cell responses to AZD1222 COVID-19 vaccine. Study outcomes and limitations: Baseline serology detected seropositivity in only a handful of AZD1222 recipients.

Profiled with immunoSEQ multiplex PCR; TCRdb holds only in-frame clones, not every one. Here the sample spans about 130,000 clones, roughly 85% being singletons. About this clone: The antigen is unknown.

This CDR3 spans 20 amino acids. The germline V gene has CDR1 MNHEY and CDR2 SMNVEV (reference sequence). Trimming left V 4 bases short and J 5 bases short, with 29 bases between. The sequence was obtained from an adult in good health. Sequenced here: peripheral blood, sampled on day 0 of AZD1222 vaccination. The rearrangement uses TRBV27 and TRBJ1-4; the D gene is possibly TRBD1 (6 bases). The CDR3 region is CASSSLQMTGLRFLNEKLFF. For the CDR3, the DNA is TGTGCCAGCAGTTCACTCCAGATGACAGGTCTAAGGTTCCTAAATGAAAAACTGTTTTTT.